This TCR beta chain was sequenced during a study of CD8 T cells in Susac syndrome. Study summary: Among sequenced Susac syndrome patients, more than 5 had active disease and eight or nine were in remission. Patients with Susac syndrome were, at the time of blood collection, therapy-naive, maintained on corticosteroids, or maintained on intravenous immunoglobulin alone. Study-level results: Only a relatively small number of individuals were included in the TCR sequencing and HLA analysis.

Trimming removed 1 base from V and 5 bases from J, with 5 bases in between. CDR3 length: 13 residues. Germline CDR1 and CDR2: SEHNR and FQNEAQ (reference sequence). Notes on this clonotype: The target antigen is unknown.

Random hexamers were used to reverse transcribe roughly 0.5 to 1 ug of RNA. MiXCR was run by TCRdb on the immunoSEQ multiplex PCR reads, yielding one entry per CDR3 protein. Seen here are 160,000 or so distinct CDR3 sequences, roughly 95% observed once, and the top ten hold approximately 0.15%. Patients having Susac syndrome satisfied recently defined diagnostic criteria for definite or probable disease. Sequencing input: CD4+ T cells from PBMCs. This receptor was obtained from a human donor with Susac syndrome. This chain connects TRBV7-9 to TRBJ2-2; D call uncertain. CDR3 region: CASSLERTGELFF. For the CDR3, the DNA is TGTGCCAGCAGCTTAGAGAGGACCGGGGAGCTGTTTTTT.